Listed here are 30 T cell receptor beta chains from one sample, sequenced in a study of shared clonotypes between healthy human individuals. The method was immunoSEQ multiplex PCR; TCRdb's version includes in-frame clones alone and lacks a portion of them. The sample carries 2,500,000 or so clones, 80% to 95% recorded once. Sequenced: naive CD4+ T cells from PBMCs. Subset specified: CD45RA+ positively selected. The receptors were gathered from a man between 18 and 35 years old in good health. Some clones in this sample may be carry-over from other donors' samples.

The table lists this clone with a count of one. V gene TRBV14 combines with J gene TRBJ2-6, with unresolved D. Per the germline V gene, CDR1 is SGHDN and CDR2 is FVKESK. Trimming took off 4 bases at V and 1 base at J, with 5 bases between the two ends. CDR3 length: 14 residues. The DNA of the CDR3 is TGTGCCAGCAGCCGTGGGTCTGGGGCCAACGTCCTGACTTTC. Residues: CASSRGSGANVLTF.

The CDR3 DNA follows: TGTGCCAGCAGCGTAAGAACGGGAGGGCCCTACAATGAGCAGTTCTTC. Protein product: CASSVRTGGPYNEQFF. V is TRBV7-9 and J is TRBJ2-1; 8 positions match TRBD2. The CDR3 runs to 16 residues. Germline V gives CDR1 SEHNR, CDR2 FQNEAQ (reference sequence). The trim removed 5 bases at V and 2 bases at J, leaving 8 bases unmatched.

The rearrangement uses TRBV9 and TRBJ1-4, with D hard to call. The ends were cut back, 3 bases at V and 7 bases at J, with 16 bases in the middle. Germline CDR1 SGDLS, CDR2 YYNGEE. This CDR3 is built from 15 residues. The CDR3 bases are TGTGCCAGCAGCGCAACGACCCCGATGGGTGAAAAACTGTTTTTT. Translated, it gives CASSATTPMGEKLFF.

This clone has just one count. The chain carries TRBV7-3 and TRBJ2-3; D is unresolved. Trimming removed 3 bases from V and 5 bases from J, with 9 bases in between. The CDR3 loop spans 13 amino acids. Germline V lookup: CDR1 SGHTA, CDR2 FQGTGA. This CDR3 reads CASSFQAQDTQYF. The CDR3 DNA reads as TGTGCCAGCAGCTTTCAAGCGCAAGATACGCAGTATTTT.

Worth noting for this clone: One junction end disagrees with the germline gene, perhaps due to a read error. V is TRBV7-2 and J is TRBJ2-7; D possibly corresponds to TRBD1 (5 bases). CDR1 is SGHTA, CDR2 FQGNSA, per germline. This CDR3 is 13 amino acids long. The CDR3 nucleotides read TGTGCCAGCAGCTTAGGGGTGACGGAAAACAGGCACTTC. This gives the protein CASSLGVTENRHF.

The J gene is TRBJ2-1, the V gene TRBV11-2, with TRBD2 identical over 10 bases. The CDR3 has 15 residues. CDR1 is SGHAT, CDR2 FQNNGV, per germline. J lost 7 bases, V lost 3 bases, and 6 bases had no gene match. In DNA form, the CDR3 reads TGTGCCAGCAGCTTCCTGAGCGGGAGGGCAAATGAGCAGTTCTTC. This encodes CASSFLSGRANEQFF.

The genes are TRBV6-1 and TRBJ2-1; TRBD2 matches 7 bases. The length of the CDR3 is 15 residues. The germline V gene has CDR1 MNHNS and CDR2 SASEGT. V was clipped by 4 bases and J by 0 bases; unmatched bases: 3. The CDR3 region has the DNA TGTGCCAGCAGTGGAGCGGGGAACTCCTACAATGAGCAGTTCTTC. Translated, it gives CASSGAGNSYNEQFF.

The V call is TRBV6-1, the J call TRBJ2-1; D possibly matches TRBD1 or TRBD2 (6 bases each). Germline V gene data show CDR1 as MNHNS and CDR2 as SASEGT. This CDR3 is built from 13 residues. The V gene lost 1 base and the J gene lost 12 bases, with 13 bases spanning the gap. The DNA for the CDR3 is TGTGCCAGCAGTGAAGAGTCGGGGGCGGGGCAGTTCTTC. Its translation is CASSEESGAGQFF.

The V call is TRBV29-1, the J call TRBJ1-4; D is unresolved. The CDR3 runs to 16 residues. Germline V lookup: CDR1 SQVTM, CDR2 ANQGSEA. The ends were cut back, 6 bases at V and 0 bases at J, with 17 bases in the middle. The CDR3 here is CSVLSADFATNEKLFF. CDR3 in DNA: TGCAGCGTATTGAGTGCCGACTTTGCAACTAATGAAAAACTGTTTTTT.

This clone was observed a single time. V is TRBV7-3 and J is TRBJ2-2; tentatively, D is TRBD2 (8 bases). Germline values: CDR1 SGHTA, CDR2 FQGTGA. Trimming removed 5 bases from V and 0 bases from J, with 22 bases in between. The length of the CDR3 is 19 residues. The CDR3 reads CASSVTGAAGGANTGELFF. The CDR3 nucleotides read TGTGCCAGCAGCGTCACAGGGGCCGCGGGGGGCGCGAACACCGGGGAGCTGTTTTTT.

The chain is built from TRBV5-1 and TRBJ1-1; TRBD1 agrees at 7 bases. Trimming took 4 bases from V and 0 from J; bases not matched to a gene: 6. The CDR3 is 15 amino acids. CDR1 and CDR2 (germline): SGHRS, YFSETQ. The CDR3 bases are TGCGCCAGCAGCCCGGGACAGCCTATGAACACTGAAGCTTTCTTT. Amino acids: CASSPGQPMNTEAFF.

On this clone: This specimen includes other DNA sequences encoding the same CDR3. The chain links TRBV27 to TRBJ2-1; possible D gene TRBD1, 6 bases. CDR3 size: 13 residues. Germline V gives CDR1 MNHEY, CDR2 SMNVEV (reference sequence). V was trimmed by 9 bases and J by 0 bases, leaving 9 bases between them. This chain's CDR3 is CASRDTSYNEQFF. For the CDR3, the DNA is TGTGCCAGTCGGGACACCTCCTACAATGAGCAGTTCTTC.

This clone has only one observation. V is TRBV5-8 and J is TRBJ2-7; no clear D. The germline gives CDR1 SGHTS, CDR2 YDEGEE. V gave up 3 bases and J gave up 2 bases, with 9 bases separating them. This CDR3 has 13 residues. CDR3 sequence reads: CASSSRRTYEQYF. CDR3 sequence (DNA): TGTGCCAGCAGCTCTCGACGAACCTACGAGCAGTACTTC.

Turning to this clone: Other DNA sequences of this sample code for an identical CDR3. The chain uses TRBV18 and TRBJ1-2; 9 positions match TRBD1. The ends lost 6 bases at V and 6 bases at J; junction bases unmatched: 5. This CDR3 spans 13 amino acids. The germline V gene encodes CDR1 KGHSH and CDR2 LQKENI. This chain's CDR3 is CASSQGQGDGYTF. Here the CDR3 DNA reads TGTGCCAGCTCGCAGGGACAGGGAGATGGCTACACCTTC.

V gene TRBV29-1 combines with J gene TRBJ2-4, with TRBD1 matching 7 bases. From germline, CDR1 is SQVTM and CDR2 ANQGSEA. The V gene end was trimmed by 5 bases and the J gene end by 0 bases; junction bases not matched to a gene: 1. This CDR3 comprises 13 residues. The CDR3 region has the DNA TGCAGCGTTCAGGGGGTAGCCAAAAACATTCAGTACTTC. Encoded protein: CSVQGVAKNIQYF. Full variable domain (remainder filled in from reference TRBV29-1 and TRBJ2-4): SAVISQKPSRDICQRGTSLTIQCQVDSQVTMMFWYRQQPGQSLTLIATANQGSEATYESGFVIDKFPISRPNLTFSTLTVSNMSPEDSSIYLCSVQGVAKNIQYFGAGTRLSVL.

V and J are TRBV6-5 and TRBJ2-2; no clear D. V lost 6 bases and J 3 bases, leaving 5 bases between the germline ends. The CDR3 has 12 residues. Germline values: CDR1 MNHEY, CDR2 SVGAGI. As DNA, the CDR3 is TGTGCCAGCAGGCCCTACACCGGGGAGCTGTTTTTT. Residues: CASRPYTGELFF.

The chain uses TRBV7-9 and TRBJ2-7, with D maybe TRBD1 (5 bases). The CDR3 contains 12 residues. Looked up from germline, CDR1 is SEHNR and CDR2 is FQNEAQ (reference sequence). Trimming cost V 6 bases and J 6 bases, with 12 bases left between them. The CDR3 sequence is CASRNVQGEQYF. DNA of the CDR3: TGTGCCAGCAGAAATGTGCAGGGCGAGCAGTACTTC.

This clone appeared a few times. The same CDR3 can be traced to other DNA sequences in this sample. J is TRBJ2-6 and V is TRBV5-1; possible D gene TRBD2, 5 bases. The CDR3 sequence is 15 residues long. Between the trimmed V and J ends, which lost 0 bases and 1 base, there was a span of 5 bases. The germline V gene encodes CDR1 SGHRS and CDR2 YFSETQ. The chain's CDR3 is CASSLGGSGANVLTF. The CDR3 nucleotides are TGCGCCAGCAGCTTGGGAGGGTCTGGGGCCAACGTCCTGACTTTC.

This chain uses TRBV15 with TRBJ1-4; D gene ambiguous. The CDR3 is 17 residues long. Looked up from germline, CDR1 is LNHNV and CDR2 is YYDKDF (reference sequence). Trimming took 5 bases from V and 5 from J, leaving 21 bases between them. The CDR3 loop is CATSDEHTFLENEKLFF. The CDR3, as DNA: TGTGCCACCAGCGACGAACATACCTTTTTGGAAAATGAAAAACTGTTTTTT.

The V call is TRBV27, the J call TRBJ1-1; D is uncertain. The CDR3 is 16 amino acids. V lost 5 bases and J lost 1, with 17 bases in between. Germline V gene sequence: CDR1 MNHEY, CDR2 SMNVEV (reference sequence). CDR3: CASSPPGGPGNTEAFF. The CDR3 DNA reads TGTGCCAGCAGTCCGCCGGGCGGGCCTGGGAACACTGAAGCTTTCTTT.

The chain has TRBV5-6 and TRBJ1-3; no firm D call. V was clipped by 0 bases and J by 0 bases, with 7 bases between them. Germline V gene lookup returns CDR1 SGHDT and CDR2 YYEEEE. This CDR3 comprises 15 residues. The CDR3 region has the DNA TGTGCCAGCAGCTTGGACAGAATCTCTGGAAACACCATATATTTT. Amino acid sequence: CASSLDRISGNTIYF.

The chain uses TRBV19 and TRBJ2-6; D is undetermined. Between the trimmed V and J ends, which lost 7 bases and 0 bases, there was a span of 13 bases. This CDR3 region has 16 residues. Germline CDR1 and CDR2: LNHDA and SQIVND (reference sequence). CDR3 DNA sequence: TGTGCCAGTACCACTTCGACCGCCTCTGGGGCCAACGTCCTGACTTTC. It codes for CASTTSTASGANVLTF.

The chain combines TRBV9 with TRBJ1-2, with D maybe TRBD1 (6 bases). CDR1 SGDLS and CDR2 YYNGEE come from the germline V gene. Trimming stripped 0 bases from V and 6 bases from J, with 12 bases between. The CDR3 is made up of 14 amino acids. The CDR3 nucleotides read TGTGCCAGCAGCGTAGCTGCGGGGGCCAATGGCTACACCTTC. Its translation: CASSVAAGANGYTF.

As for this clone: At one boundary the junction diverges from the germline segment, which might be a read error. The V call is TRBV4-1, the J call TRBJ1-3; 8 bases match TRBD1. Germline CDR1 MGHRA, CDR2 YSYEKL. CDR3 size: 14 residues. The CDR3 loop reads CASSRGGQGGPPHF. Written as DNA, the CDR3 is TGCGCCAGCAGCCGGGGAGGACAGGGCGGCCCTCCGCATTTT.

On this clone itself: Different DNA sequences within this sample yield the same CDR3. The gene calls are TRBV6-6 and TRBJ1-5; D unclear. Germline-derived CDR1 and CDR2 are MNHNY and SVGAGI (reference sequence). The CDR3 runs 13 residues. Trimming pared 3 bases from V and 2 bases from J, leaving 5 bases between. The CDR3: CASSYQGNQPQHF. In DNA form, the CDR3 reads TGTGCCAGCAGTTATCAAGGCAATCAGCCCCAGCATTTT.

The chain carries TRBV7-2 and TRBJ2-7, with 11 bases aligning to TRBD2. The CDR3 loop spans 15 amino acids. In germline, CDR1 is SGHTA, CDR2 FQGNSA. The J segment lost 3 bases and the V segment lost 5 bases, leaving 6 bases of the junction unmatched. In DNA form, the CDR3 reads TGTGCCAGCAGCCGCACTAGCGGGAGTGTCTACGAGCAGTACTTC. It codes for CASSRTSGSVYEQYF.

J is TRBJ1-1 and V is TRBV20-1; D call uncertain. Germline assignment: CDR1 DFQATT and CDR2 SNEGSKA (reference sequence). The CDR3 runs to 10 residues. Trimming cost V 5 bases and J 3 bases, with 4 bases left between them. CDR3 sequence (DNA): TGCAGTGCTGCACACACTGAAGCTTTCTTT. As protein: CSAAHTEAFF.

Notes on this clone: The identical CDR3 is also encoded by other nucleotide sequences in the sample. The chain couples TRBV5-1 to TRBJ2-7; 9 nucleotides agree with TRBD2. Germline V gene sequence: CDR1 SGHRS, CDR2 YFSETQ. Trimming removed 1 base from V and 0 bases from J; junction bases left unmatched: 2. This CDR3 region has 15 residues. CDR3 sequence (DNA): TGCGCCAGCAGCTTGCTAGCGGGGAGCTCCTACGAGCAGTACTTC. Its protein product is CASSLLAGSSYEQYF.

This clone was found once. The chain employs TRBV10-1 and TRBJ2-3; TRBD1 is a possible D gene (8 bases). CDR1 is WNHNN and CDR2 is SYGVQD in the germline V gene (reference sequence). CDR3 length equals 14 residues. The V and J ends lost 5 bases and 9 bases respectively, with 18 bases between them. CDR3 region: CASSLTGGDVTQYF. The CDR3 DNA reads TGCGCCAGCAGTCTTACAGGGGGGGATGTCACGCAGTATTTT.

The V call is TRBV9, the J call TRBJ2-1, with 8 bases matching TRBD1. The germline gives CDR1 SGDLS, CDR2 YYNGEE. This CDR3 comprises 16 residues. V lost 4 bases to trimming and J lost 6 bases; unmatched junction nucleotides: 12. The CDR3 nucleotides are TGTGCCAGCAGCTCCCCCGACAGGGGCTATTCCAATGAGCAGTTCTTC. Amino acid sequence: CASSSPDRGYSNEQFF.